This TCR beta chain emerged from a study of cytomegalovirus exposure and HLA in healthy donors. Whole-study results and caveats: The majority of CMV-associated TCR beta chains were reported as apparently HLA-restricted in a later analysis.

The PCR ran on 60 Vbeta and 13 Jbeta primers. Using immunoSEQ multiplex PCR, the repertoire was profiled, and TCRdb retains in-frame clones only, with some absent. The sample contains about 120,000 clones, 75% to 85% of which appear only once. On this clone itself: What it binds is unknown.

The receptor's source is a man aged 30 to 45 in good health and CMV-seronegative. The sequenced sample consisted of PBMCs.

CDR3 residues: CASTIPRQGEDTIYF. Written as DNA, the CDR3 is TGTGCCAGCACCATACCCAGACAGGGTGAGGACACCATATATTTT. This chain joins TRBV28 and TRBJ1-3; 7 positions match TRBD1. This CDR3 has 15 amino acids. J lost 8 bases, V lost 7 bases, and 14 bases had no gene match. Germline V lookup: CDR1 MDHEN, CDR2 SYDVKM.